The 11 T cell receptor beta chains listed next were all sequenced from one sample in a study of T cell responses to AZD1222 COVID-19 vaccine. TCRdb's copy holds only in-frame clones and misses some; the assay was immunoSEQ multiplex PCR. The top ten clones hold about 6% of a sample with tens of thousands of clones, more than 70% of them seen once. The specimen comprised peripheral blood, sampled 28 days after the second AZD1222 dose. Every receptor here comes from an adult who received the AZD1222 COVID-19 vaccine.

The V gene is TRBV5-4, the J gene TRBJ1-1, with a weak D call TRBD1 (6 bases). V lost 9 bases and J lost 0, with 12 bases in between. The germline gives CDR1 SGHNT, CDR2 YYREEE (reference sequence). The CDR3 is 13 amino acids. CDR3 residues: CATGQLVNTEAFF. CDR3 DNA: TGTGCCACCGGACAGCTCGTGAACACTGAAGCTTTCTTT.

This chain's CDR3 is CASRFGGANGETQYF. The DNA of the CDR3 is TGTGCCAGCAGGTTCGGGGGGGCTAACGGGGAGACCCAGTACTTC. The chain links TRBV2 to TRBJ2-5, with 8 bases identical to TRBD2. This CDR3 comprises 15 residues. CDR1 SNHLY and CDR2 FYNNEI come from the germline V gene. V dropped 6 bases and J dropped 5; count of bases not matched to a gene: 11.

This clone was observed once. V usage is TRBV7-3 and J usage is TRBJ2-3; TRBD1 matches at 7 bases. This CDR3 has 15 residues. Losses at the gene ends were 10 bases for V and 3 bases for J; bases not matched to a gene: 13. CDR1 is SGHTA, CDR2 FQGTGA, per germline. The CDR3 sequence: CATKRTGSGTDTQYF. The CDR3 DNA reads TGTGCCACGAAGAGGACAGGCTCTGGGACAGATACGCAGTATTTT.

The CDR3 sequence: CASSSPGSGANVLTF. The CDR3 coding sequence is TGTGCCAGCAGTTCCCCCGGCTCTGGGGCCAACGTCCTGACTTTC. V gene TRBV6-2 or TRBV6-3 combines with J gene TRBJ2-6; no definite D call. CDR3 size: 15 residues. Germline-derived CDR1 and CDR2 are MNHEY and SVGEGT. Trimming stripped 4 bases from V and 0 bases from J, with 7 bases between.

The chain combines TRBV6-6 with TRBJ2-7; 7 nucleotides match TRBD2. Trimming removed 0 bases from V and 1 base from J; junction bases left unmatched: 6. Looked up from germline, CDR1 is MNHNY and CDR2 is SVGAGI (reference sequence). CDR3 size: 16 residues. The CDR3 reads CASSYSGSGDSYEQYF. The CDR3 DNA follows: TGTGCCAGCAGTTACTCGGGGAGCGGGGATTCCTACGAGCAGTACTTC.

The chain combines TRBV11-3 with TRBJ2-1; 8 bases are a match to TRBD2. The V segment lost 6 bases and the J segment 10 bases; nucleotides outside the gene matches: 17. This CDR3 has 16 residues. The germline V gene has CDR1 SGHNT and CDR2 YENEEA. CDR3: CASSKGVAGKQREQFF. The CDR3 DNA reads TGTGCCAGCAGTAAGGGGGTAGCGGGAAAACAACGAGAGCAGTTCTTC.

As to this clone: A read error may account for a junction end that differs from germline. The V and J genes are TRBV7-7 and TRBJ2-1; maybe TRBD1 (6 bases). CDR3 length: 18 amino acids. Germline CDR1 reads SSHAT; CDR2 reads FNYEAQ (reference sequence). CDR3: CASSLNSPGEPLTNEQFF. CDR3 bases: TGTGCTAGCAGCTTAAATTCCCCAGGGGAACCCCTTACGAATGAGCAGTTCTTC. Full variable domain (rest looked up from reference TRBV7-7 and TRBJ2-1): GAGVSQSPRYKVTKRGQDVTLRCDPISSHATLYWYQQALGQGPEFLTYFNYEAQPDKSGLPSDRFSAERPEGSISTLTIQRTEQRDSAMYRCASSLNSPGEPLTNEQFFGPGTRLTVL.

The V and J genes are TRBV3-1 (or the pseudogene TRBV3-2) and TRBJ2-7; either TRBD1 or TRBD2 may supply D (5 bases each). This CDR3 contains 17 residues. V was trimmed by 0 bases and J by 1 base, leaving 16 bases between them. The V gene's germline CDR1 is LGHDT and CDR2 YNNKEL (reference sequence). In DNA, the CDR3 is TGTGCCAGCAGCCAAGACGGTTTCGGGGCAGGTTCCTACGAGCAGTACTTC. Translated: CASSQDGFGAGSYEQYF.

The V call is TRBV4-2, the J call TRBJ2-1; the match to TRBD2 covers 9 bases. The trim removed 1 base at V and 8 bases at J, leaving 18 bases unmatched. The CDR3 spans 19 residues. The germline gives CDR1 LGHNA, CDR2 YNFKEQ. The CDR3 sequence: CASSQGYFSGSTNLDEQFF. For the CDR3, the DNA is TGTGCCAGCAGCCAAGGCTACTTTAGCGGGAGTACAAACCTAGATGAGCAGTTCTTC.

The gene calls are TRBV20-1 and TRBJ2-7; 8 positions agree with TRBD2. This CDR3 spans 15 amino acids. V trimming: 3 bases; J trimming: 0 bases; junction bases outside the gene matches: 7. The germline V gene has CDR1 DFQATT and CDR2 SNEGSKA (reference sequence). In DNA, the CDR3 is TGCAGTGCTAGTTCCCCGGCGGGAGGCTCCTACGAGCAGTACTTC. This sequence encodes CSASSPAGGSYEQYF.

V and J are TRBV3-1 (or the pseudogene TRBV3-2) and TRBJ1-4, with 7 positions matching TRBD1. The germline V gene has CDR1 LGHDT and CDR2 YNNKEL (reference sequence). V lost 0 bases and J lost 7; bases outside the gene matches: 8. This CDR3 has 16 residues. CDR3: CASSQEVGTAVEKLFF. DNA for the CDR3: TGTGCCAGCAGCCAAGAGGTCGGGACAGCGGTTGAAAAACTGTTTTTT.